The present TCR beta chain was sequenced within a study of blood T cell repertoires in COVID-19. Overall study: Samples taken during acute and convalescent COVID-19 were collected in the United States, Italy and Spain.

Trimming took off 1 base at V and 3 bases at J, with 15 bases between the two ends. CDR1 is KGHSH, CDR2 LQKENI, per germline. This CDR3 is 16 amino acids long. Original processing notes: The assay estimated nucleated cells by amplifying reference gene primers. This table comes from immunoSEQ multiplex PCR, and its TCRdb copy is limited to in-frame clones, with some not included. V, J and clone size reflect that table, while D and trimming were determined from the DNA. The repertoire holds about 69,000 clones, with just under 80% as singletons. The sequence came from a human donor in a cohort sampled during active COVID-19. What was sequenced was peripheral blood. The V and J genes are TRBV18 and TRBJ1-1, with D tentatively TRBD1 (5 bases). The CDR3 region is CASSPQSRGPDTEAFF. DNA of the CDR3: TGTGCCAGCTCACCACAAAGTAGGGGCCCCGACACTGAAGCTTTCTTT.